This T cell receptor (beta chain) was sequenced during a study of CD8+ T cells in alopecia areata. Looking at the study overall: Once tofacitinib had been taken for 6 to 18 months, 6 months off drug followed.

Documented treatment: oral pan-JAK inhibitor, 5-10 mg twice daily. This CDR3 region has 12 residues. Trimming shortened V by 7 bases and J by 1 base, and 10 bases separated the two germline ends. Germline V lookup: CDR1 SQVTM, CDR2 ANQGSEA. Concerning this clone itself: Its antigen is currently unknown.

Extracted RNA was reverse transcribed into cDNA, the sequencing template. Clones were sequenced by immunoSEQ multiplex PCR, and TCRdb holds only the in-frame ones, with some missing. The sample records 250,000 to 300,000 clones, roughly 60% being singletons. Study outcomes and limitations: Normal scalp showed lower clonality than lesional scalp, especially alopecia totalis/universalis.

V and J are TRBV29-1 and TRBJ1-1, with a weak D call TRBD1 (6 bases). This TCR derives from a human donor with alopecia areata. The specimen was CD4+ T cells sorted from blood, collected at week 24, from a patient treated with tofacitinib. CDR3 DNA: TGCAGCGGCGTAGGGGGGAACACTGAAGCTTTCTTT. Protein sequence: CSGVGGNTEAFF.